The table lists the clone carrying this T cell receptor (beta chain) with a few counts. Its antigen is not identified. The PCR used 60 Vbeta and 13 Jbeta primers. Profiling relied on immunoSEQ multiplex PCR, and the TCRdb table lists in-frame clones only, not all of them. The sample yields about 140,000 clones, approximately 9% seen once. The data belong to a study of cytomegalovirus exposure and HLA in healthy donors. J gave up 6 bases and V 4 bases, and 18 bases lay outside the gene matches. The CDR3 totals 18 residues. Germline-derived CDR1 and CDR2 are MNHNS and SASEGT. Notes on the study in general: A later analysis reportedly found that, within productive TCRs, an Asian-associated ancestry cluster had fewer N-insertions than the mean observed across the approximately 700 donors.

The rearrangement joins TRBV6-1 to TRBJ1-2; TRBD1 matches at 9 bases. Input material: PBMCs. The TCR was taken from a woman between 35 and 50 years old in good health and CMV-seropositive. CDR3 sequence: CASSALQTGGRSRNGYTF. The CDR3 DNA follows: TGTGCCAGCAGTGCTCTGCAGACAGGGGGTCGGAGTCGGAATGGCTACACCTTC.